This is a list of T cell receptor beta chains from one sample in a study of shared clonotypes between healthy human individuals. The data were produced by immunoSEQ multiplex PCR, yet TCRdb's version contains in-frame clones alone and is incomplete. Among approximately 530,000 clones listed, almost 97% were seen once. Sequenced material: naive CD4+ T cells sorted from blood. The receptors stem from a woman aged 25 to 39 in good health. Each CDR3 is given with its conserved first and last residue. A D gene is named only where the DNA matches it firmly. Clone size is stated in some rows and not others, as once, few, many or a class when expanded.

cdr3_length,j_call,clone_size,v_call,d_call,cdr3_nt,cdr3_aa
14,TRBJ1-3,.,TRBV28,.,TGTGCCAGCATTCGGGCCGCCCCAGGAAACACCATATATTTT,CASIRAAPGNTIYF
15,TRBJ1-3,once,TRBV5-1,.,TGCGCCAGCAGCTTGGATGTAAACTCTGGAAACACCATATATTTT,CASSLDVNSGNTIYF
13,TRBJ1-6,many,TRBV9,.,TGTGCCAGCAGGGGGGGCAGTGGATCACCCCTCCACTTT,CASRGGSGSPLHF
11,TRBJ1-2,few,TRBV20-1,.,TGCAGTGCTATTCGCCAAGAAGGCTACACCTTC,CSAIRQEGYTF
14,TRBJ1-4,.,TRBV2,.,TGTGCCAGCAGTAGACAGGACTTAGGCGAAAAACTGTTTTTT,CASSRQDLGEKLFF
15,TRBJ1-1,.,TRBV5-1,TRBD1,TGCGCCAGCAGCATTACGACAGGGCCGAACACTGAAGCTTTCTTT,CASSITTGPNTEAFF
12,TRBJ2-5,.,TRBV6-1,TRBD1,TGTGCCAGCGGACAGGGGAGGGAGACCCAGTACTTC,CASGQGRETQYF
12,TRBJ2-3,.,TRBV7-2,.,TGTGCCAGCAGCTTAGGGGGAAATACGCAGTATTTT,CASSLGGNTQYF
15,TRBJ2-5,.,TRBV10-1,TRBD2,TGCGCCAGCAGTGAGACTAGCGGGTATCGAGAGACCCAGTACTTC,CASSETSGYRETQYF
13,TRBJ1-1,.,TRBV6-5,.,TGTGCCAGCAGTTACTCCCCCCGGACTGAAGCTTTCTTT,CASSYSPRTEAFF
15,TRBJ1-2,.,TRBV5-4,.,TGTGCCAGCAGCTTGGTGGGAGATTCTCCATATGGCTACACCTTC,CASSLVGDSPYGYTF
16,TRBJ1-1,.,TRBV6-5,.,TGTGCCAGCAGTTACTTTATAGGCAGCGGGATCACTGAAGCTTTCTTT,CASSYFIGSGITEAFF
16,TRBJ1-1,.,TRBV19,TRBD1,TGTGCCAGTAGTATGAGAACCGGGACAGGGAGGACTGAAGCTTTCTTT,CASSMRTGTGRTEAFF
16,TRBJ1-1,.,TRBV5-5,.,TGTGCCAGCAGCTTGGTCATAAACAGGAAGAACACTGAAGCTTTCTTT,CASSLVINRKNTEAFF
13,TRBJ2-7,.,TRBV4-2,.,TGTGCCAGCAGCCAAGATGCGTATTCCGAGCAGTACTTC,CASSQDAYSEQYF
15,TRBJ2-1,.,TRBV7-6,TRBD1,TGTGCCAGCAGCTTACCGGGACAGGCGGTCAATGAGCAGTTCTTC,CASSLPGQAVNEQFF
19,TRBJ2-2,.,TRBV19,TRBD2,TGTGCCAGTAGTATCCTCCGTGGGACTAGCGGGCCAAACACCGGGGAGCTGTTTTTT,CASSILRGTSGPNTGELFF
19,TRBJ2-1,.,TRBV19,.,TGTGCCAGTAGTTCCGGGGGCCCTGTGTTCGGTAGCTCCTACAATGAGCAGTTCTTC,CASSSGGPVFGSSYNEQFF
13,TRBJ2-2,once,TRBV5-1,.,TGCGCCAGCAGCGGGCGAAGGTCCGTGGAGCTGTTTTTT,CASSGRRSVELFF
13,TRBJ1-2,once,TRBV5-1,.,TGCGCCAGCAGCTCTGCGTTGGGGGATGGCTACACCTTC,CASSSALGDGYTF
14,TRBJ1-1,.,TRBV5-1,.,TGCGCCAGCAGCTTGGCACAGGATCACACTGAAGCTTTCTTT,CASSLAQDHTEAFF
15,TRBJ2-1,.,TRBV10-1,TRBD2,TGCGCCAGCAGTGAGGGGGGGGTAACCTACAATGAGCAGTTCTTC,CASSEGGVTYNEQFF
16,TRBJ1-5,.,TRBV18,.,TGTGCCAGCGCCTCCAGGAGGCAGAATAGCAATCAGCCCCAGCATTTT,CASASRRQNSNQPQHF
15,TRBJ2-7,.,TRBV21-1,.,TGTGCCAGCAGCAAAGAGGACACGGCCGGGTACGAGCAGTACTTC,CASSKEDTAGYEQYF
11,TRBJ2-7,.,TRBV5-1,.,TGCGCCAGCAGCTCTACTTACGAGCAGTACTTC,CASSSTYEQYF
14,TRBJ1-1,.,TRBV5-1,TRBD1,TGCGCCAGCAGCACACAGGGGGGAAAGACTGAAGCTTTCTTT,CASSTQGGKTEAFF
13,TRBJ2-7,.,TRBV10-1,.,TGCGCCAGCAGTGGTCAGGGGTCCTACGAGCAGTACTTC,CASSGQGSYEQYF
15,TRBJ1-5,.,TRBV18,TRBD1,TGTGCCAGCTCACGAACCACAGGGGTTAATCAGCCCCAGCATTTT,CASSRTTGVNQPQHF
14,TRBJ2-7,.,TRBV7-2,TRBD2,TGTGCCAGCAGCTTGGCTAGCGGGAGTTACGAGCAGTACTTC,CASSLASGSYEQYF
15,TRBJ2-1,.,TRBV5-1,.,TGCGCCAGCAGCTTCGGGGGCCTACCCTACAATGAGCAGTTCTTC,CASSFGGLPYNEQFF
14,TRBJ2-6,once,TRBV7-9,.,TGTGCCAGCAGCTTCACCCCTGGGGCCAACGTCCTGACTTTC,CASSFTPGANVLTF
14,TRBJ1-3,.,TRBV7-9,.,TGTGCCAGCAGCTTAACAGGGCGAGGAAACACCATATATTTT,CASSLTGRGNTIYF
16,TRBJ2-7,.,TRBV18,TRBD1,TGTGCCAGCTCACCACGGACAGGGACGGGGGCGTACGAGCAGTACTTC,CASSPRTGTGAYEQYF
13,TRBJ1-5,.,TRBV7-9,.,TGTGCCAGCGGGAGCGGAGGCAATCAGCCCCAGCATTTT,CASGSGGNQPQHF
12,TRBJ1-1,.,TRBV29-1,.,TGCAGCGTTGAAGTCTCAAACACTGAAGCTTTCTTT,CSVEVSNTEAFF
14,TRBJ1-5,once,TRBV28,TRBD1,TGTGCCAGCAGAAGACAGGGTTATGATCAGCCCCAGCATTTT,CASRRQGYDQPQHF
15,TRBJ2-6,.,TRBV28,.,TGTGCCAGCAGTTTATGGACAGCCGGGGCCAACGTCCTGACTTTC,CASSLWTAGANVLTF